This T cell receptor beta chain was recorded in a study of control samples from healthy donors and cancer patients. Libraries were prepared by immunoSEQ multiplex PCR; TCRdb keeps only in-frame clonotypes and omits some of them. The table has over 100,000 clones, approximately 88% seen once; the top ten hold roughly 3.3%. This clone has just a few counts. Per germline, CDR1 SGHTA and CDR2 FQGNSA. Trimming at V came to 5 bases and at J to 4 bases, leaving 9 bases not matched to a gene. The CDR3 is 16 residues long. This receptor was identified in a man aged 40-50 years in good health. The chain links TRBV7-2 to TRBJ2-2, with TRBD2 identical over 8 bases. Sample: blood. Here the CDR3 DNA reads TGTGCCAGCAGCCCCGAGGGACTAGTAAGCACCGGGGAGCTGTTTTTT. Its protein is CASSPEGLVSTGELFF. The full variable domain, with the rest looked up from reference TRBV7-2 and TRBJ2-2, is GAGVSQSPSNKVTEKGKDVELRCDPISGHTALYWYRQSLGQGLEFLIYFQGNSAPDKSGLPSDRFSAERTGGSVSTLTIQRTQQEDSAVYLCASSPEGLVSTGELFFGEGSRLTVL.